The rows below give T cell receptor beta chains drawn from one sample of a study of response to subunit inactivated influenza vaccine. TCRdb called the RT-PCR reads again in MiXCR, with one record for every CDR3 protein. The sample has approximately 530,000 distinct CDR3 sequences; around 13% are singletons. Here the sequenced sample was PBMCs from blood, taken roughly 46 days after vaccination. These receptors all come from a man in his fifties or sixties who received an inactivated influenza vaccine. Both conserved end residues are part of each CDR3. The D gene is left open where the match is weak. Not every row has a clone size; where given, it reads once, few, many or a size class.

j_call: TRBJ2-5; v_call: TRBV11-2; clone_size: few; d_call: -; cdr3_nt: TGTGCCAGCAGCTTAGCGGGAGCCACCCAAGAGACCCAGTACTTC; cdr3_aa: CASSLAGATQETQYF
j_call: TRBJ1-5; v_call: TRBV6-5; clone_size: -; d_call: -; cdr3_nt: TGTGCCAGCAGTTATTCGGCAGGGGCGAATCAGCCCCAGCATTTT; cdr3_aa: CASSYSAGANQPQHF
j_call: TRBJ1-2; v_call: TRBV7-2; clone_size: once; d_call: -; cdr3_nt: TGTGCCAGCACTTCCTCTTCCGGGACTAACTATGGCTACACCTTC; cdr3_aa: CASTSSSGTNYGYTF
j_call: TRBJ1-1; v_call: TRBV5-1; clone_size: few; d_call: TRBD1; cdr3_nt: TGCGCCAGCAGCTCCACAGGGGGGAACACTGAAGCTTTCTTT; cdr3_aa: CASSSTGGNTEAFF
j_call: TRBJ2-3; v_call: TRBV6-2/TRBV6-3; clone_size: -; d_call: TRBD2; cdr3_nt: TGTGCCAGCAGACCGGGAGGGGGAGATACGCAGTATTTT; cdr3_aa: CASRPGGGDTQYF
j_call: TRBJ1-1; v_call: TRBV12-3/TRBV12-4; clone_size: -; d_call: -; cdr3_nt: TGTGCCAGCAGTGCCTTCCCGACTGAAGCTTTCTTT; cdr3_aa: CASSAFPTEAFF
j_call: TRBJ2-3; v_call: TRBV4-3; clone_size: -; d_call: TRBD2; cdr3_nt: TGCGCCAGCAGCCAAGAGGGGGGGAGTGGCACAGATACGCAGTATTTT; cdr3_aa: CASSQEGGSGTDTQYF
j_call: TRBJ2-1; v_call: TRBV29-1; clone_size: few; d_call: -; cdr3_nt: TGCAGCGTTGTTGTGGCTAGCCGACCCCACAATGAGCAGTTCTTC; cdr3_aa: CSVVVASRPHNEQFF
j_call: TRBJ2-5; v_call: TRBV5-1; clone_size: many; d_call: TRBD1; cdr3_nt: TGCGCCAGCAGTTGGGGAACAGGGGTTGAGGAGACCCAGTACTTC; cdr3_aa: CASSWGTGVEETQYF
j_call: TRBJ1-1; v_call: TRBV5-1; clone_size: -; d_call: -; cdr3_nt: TGCGCCAGCAGCCCGGGAGAGAACACTGAAGCTTTCTTT; cdr3_aa: CASSPGENTEAFF
j_call: TRBJ2-1; v_call: TRBV7-8; clone_size: -; d_call: -; cdr3_nt: TGTGCCAGCACCCTAGGGGGGGCGCTTAATCACAATGAGCAGTTCTTC; cdr3_aa: CASTLGGALNHNEQFF
j_call: TRBJ1-6; v_call: TRBV12-3/TRBV12-4; clone_size: few; d_call: -; cdr3_nt: TGTGCCAGCAGGTACGCACAGGGCTTCTATAATTCACCCCTCCACTTT; cdr3_aa: CASRYAQGFYNSPLHF